The source of this TCR beta chain is a study of blood T cell repertoires in COVID-19. Turning to the study itself: Both acute and convalescent COVID-19 samples were obtained from the United States, Italy and Spain. In each case, the material was cDNA or gDNA derived from T cells, B-cell-depleted T cells, or PBMCs.

Clones were sequenced by immunoSEQ multiplex PCR, and TCRdb holds only the in-frame ones, with some missing. This table has tens of thousands of clones, 85% to 95% appearing once. Germline-derived CDR1 and CDR2 are SGHAT and FQDESV (reference sequence). The CDR3 covers 14 residues. Trimming removed 1 base at V and 6 bases at J, with 11 bases between. Sequenced: peripheral blood. This TCR came from a man aged 55 to 70 with active or convalescent COVID-19. The chain couples TRBV11-1 to TRBJ2-3; D may be TRBD2 (6 bases). DNA of the CDR3: TGTGCCAGCAGCTTAGTGACTAGTCTCGATACGCAGTATTTT. It is translated as CASSLVTSLDTQYF.